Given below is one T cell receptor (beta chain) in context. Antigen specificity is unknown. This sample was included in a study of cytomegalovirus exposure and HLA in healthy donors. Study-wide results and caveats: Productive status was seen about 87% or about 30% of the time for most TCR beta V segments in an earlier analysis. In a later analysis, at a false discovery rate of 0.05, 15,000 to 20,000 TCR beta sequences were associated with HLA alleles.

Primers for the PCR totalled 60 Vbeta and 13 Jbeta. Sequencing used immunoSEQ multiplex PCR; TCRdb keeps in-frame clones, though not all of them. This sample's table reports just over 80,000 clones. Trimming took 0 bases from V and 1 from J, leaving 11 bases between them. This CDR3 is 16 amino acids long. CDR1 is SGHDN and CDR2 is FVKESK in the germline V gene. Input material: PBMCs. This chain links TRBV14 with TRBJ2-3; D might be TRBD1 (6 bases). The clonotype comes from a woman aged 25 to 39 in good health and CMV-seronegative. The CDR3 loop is CASSQDPGDGTDTQYF. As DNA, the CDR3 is TGTGCCAGCAGCCAAGATCCAGGGGACGGCACAGATACGCAGTATTTT.